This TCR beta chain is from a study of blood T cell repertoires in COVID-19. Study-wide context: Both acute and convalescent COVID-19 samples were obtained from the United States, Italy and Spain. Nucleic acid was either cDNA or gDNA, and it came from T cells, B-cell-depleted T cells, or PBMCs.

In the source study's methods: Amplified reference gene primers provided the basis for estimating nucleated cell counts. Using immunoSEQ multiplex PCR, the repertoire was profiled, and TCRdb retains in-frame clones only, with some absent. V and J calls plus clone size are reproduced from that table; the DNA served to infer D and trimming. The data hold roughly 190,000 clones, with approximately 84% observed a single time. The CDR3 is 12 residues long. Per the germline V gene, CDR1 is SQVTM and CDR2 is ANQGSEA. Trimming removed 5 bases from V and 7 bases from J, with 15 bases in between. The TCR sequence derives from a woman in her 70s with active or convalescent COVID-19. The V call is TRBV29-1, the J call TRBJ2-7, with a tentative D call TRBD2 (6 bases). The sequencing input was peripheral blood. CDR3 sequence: CSVSPTRGEQYF. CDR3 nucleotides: TGCAGCGTTTCCCCGACCCGGGGGGAGCAGTACTTC.